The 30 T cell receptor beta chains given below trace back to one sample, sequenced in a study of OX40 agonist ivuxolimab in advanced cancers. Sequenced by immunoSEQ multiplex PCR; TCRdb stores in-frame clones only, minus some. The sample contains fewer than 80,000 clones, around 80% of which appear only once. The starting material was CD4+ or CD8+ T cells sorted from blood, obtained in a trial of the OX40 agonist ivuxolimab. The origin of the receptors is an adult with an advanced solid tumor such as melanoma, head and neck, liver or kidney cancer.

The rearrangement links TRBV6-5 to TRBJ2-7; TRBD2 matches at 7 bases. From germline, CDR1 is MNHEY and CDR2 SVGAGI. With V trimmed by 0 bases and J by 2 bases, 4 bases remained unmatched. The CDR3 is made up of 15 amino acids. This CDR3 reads CASSYSLAVTYEQYF. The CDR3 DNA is TGTGCCAGCAGTTACTCTCTAGCGGTAACCTACGAGCAGTACTTC.

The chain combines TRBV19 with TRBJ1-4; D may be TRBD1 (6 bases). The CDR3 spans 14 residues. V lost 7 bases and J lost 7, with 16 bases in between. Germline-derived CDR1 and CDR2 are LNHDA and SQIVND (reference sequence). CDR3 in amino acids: CASIAPGAGEKLFF. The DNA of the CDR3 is TGTGCCAGTATCGCGCCGGGGGCGGGTGAAAAACTGTTTTTT.

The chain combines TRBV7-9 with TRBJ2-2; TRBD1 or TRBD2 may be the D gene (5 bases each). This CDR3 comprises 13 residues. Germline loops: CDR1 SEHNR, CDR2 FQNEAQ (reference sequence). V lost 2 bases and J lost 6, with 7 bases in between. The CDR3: CASSLLGAGELFF. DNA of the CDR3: TGTGCCAGCAGCTTACTGGGGGCCGGGGAGCTGTTTTTT.

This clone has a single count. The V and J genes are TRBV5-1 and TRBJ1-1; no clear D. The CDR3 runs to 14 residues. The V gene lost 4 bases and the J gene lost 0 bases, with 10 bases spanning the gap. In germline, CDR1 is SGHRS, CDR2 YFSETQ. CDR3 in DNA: TGCGCCAGCAGCCCCGGGTCAGTGAACACTGAAGCTTTCTTT. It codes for CASSPGSVNTEAFF.

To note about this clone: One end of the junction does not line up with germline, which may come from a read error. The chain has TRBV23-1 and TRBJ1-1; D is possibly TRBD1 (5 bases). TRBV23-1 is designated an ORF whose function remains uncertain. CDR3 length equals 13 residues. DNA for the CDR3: TGCGCCAGCACTCAACGGGGGAGGACTGAAGCTTTCTTT. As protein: CASTQRGRTEAFF.

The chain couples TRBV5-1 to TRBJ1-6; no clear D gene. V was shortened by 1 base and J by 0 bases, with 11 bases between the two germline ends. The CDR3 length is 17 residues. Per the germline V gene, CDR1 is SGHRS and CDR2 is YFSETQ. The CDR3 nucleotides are TGCGCCAGCAGCTTGTCAGTCGGGAGCTCCTATAATTCACCCCTCCACTTT. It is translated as CASSLSVGSSYNSPLHF.

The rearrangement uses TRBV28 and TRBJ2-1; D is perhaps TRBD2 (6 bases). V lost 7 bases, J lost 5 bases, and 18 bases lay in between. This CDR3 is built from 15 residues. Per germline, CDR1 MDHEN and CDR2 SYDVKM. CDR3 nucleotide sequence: TGTGCCAGCACCGGTCTAGCGATCTACCACAATGAGCAGTTCTTC. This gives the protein CASTGLAIYHNEQFF. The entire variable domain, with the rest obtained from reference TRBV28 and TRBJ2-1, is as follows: DVKVTQSSRYLVKRTGEKVFLECVQDMDHENMFWYRQDPGLGLRLIYFSYDVKMKEKGDIPEGYSVSREKKERFSLILESASTNQTSMYLCASTGLAIYHNEQFFGPGTRLTVL.

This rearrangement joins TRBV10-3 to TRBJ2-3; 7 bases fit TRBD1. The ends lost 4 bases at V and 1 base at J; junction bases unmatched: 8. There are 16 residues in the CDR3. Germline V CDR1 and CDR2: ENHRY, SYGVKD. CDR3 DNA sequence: TGTGCCATCAGTGCCTCGGGGCAGGGGGGCACAGATACGCAGTATTTT. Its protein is CAISASGQGGTDTQYF.

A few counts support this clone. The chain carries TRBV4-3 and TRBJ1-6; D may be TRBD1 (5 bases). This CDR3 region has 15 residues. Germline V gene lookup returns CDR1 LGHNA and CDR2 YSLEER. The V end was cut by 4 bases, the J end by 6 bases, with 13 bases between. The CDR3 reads CASSPQGQGNSPLHF. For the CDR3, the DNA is TGCGCCAGCAGCCCCCAAGGCCAGGGTAATTCACCCCTCCACTTT.

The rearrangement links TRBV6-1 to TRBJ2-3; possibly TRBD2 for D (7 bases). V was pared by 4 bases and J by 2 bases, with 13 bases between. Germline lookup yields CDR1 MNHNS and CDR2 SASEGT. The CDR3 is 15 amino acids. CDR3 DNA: TGTGCCAGCAGTGCACAGGGAGGGGTCACAGATACGCAGTATTTT. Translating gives CASSAQGGVTDTQYF.

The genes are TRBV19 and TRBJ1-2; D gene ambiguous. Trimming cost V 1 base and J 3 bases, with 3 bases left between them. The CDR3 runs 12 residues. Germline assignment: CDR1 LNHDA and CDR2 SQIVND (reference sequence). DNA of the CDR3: TGTGCCAGTAGTATAGGGGACTATGGCTACACCTTC. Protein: CASSIGDYGYTF.

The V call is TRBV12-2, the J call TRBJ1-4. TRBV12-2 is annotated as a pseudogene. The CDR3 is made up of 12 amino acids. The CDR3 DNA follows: TGTGCAAGTCGCAGCCGTAGGGAAAAACTGTTTTTT. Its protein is CASRSRREKLFF.

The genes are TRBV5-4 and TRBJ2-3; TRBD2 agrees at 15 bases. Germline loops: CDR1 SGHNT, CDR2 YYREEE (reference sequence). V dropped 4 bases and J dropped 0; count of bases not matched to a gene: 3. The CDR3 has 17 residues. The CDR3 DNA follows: TGTGCCAGCAGCCGGACTAGCGGGGGGGCTAGCACAGATACGCAGTATTTT. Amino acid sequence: CASSRTSGGASTDTQYF.

The CDR3 sequence: CASSLISRAHYTEAFF. The DNA of the CDR3 is TGTGCCAGCAGCTTAATATCCAGGGCGCATTACACTGAAGCTTTCTTT. The chain joins TRBV7-3 to TRBJ1-1; maybe TRBD1 (5 bases). CDR3 length: 16 amino acids. Germline V gene lookup returns CDR1 SGHTA and CDR2 FQGTGA. With 1 base removed from V and 3 bases from J, the gap between germline ends came to 15 bases.

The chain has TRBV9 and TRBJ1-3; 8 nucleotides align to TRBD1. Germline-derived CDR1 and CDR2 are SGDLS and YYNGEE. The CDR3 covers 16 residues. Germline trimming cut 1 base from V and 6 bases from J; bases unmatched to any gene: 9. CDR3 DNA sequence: TGTGCCAGCAGCGTATCCACGACAGGGGAGGCAAACACCATATATTTT. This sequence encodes CASSVSTTGEANTIYF.

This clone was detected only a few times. The chain's CDR3 is CASSLGNRGTEAFF. DNA for the CDR3: TGTGCCAGCAGCTTAGGGAATCGGGGCACTGAAGCTTTCTTT. The V call is TRBV5-6, the J call TRBJ1-1; D not certain. The CDR3 totals 14 residues. The V gene's germline CDR1 is SGHDT and CDR2 YYEEEE. V was clipped by 2 bases and J by 4 bases, with 12 bases between them.

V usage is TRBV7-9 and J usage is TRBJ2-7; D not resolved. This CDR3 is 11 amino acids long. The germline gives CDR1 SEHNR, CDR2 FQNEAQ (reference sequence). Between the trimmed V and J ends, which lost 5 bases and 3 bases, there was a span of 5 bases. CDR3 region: CASSLHYEQYF. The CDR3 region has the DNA TGTGCCAGCAGCCTACACTACGAGCAGTACTTC.

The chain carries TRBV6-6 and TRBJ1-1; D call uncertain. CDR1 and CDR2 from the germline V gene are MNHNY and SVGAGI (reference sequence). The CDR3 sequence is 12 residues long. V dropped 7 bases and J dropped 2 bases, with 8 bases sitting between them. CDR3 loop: CASNQRNTEAFF. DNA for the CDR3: TGTGCCAGCAACCAGAGAAACACTGAAGCTTTCTTT.

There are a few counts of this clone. Here the CDR3 reads CASSQNQPQHF. The CDR3 DNA is TGTGCCAGTAGCCAAAATCAGCCCCAGCATTTT. The chain links TRBV19 to TRBJ1-5, with unresolved D. The CDR3 has 11 amino acids. V dropped 6 bases and J dropped 4 bases, with 4 bases sitting between them. Germline values: CDR1 LNHDA, CDR2 SQIVND (reference sequence). The full variable domain, its missing parts supplied by reference TRBV19 and TRBJ1-5, is DGGITQSPKYLFRKEGQNVTLSCEQNLNHDAMYWYRQDPGQGLRLIYYSQIVNDFQKGDIAEGYSVSREKKESFPLTVTSAQKNPTAFYLCASSQNQPQHFGDGTRLSIL.

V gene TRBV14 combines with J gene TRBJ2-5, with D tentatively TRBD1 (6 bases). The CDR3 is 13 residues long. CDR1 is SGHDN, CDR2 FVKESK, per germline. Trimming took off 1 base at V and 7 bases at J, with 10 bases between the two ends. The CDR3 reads CASSQAGARTQYF. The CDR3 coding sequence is TGTGCCAGCAGCCAAGCAGGGGCAAGGACCCAGTACTTC.

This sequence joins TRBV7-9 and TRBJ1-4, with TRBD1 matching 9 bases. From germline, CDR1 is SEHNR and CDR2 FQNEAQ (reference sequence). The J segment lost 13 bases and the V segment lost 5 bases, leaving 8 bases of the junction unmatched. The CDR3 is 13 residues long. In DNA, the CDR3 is TGTGCCAGCAGCCCCATGGACAGGGGTATACTGTTTTTT. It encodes CASSPMDRGILFF.

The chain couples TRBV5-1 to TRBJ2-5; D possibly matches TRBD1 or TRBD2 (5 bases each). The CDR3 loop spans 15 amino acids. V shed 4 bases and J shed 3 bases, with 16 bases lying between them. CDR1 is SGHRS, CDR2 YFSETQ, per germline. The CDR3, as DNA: TGCGCCAGCAGCCCGGCCCCTGGGGGAGAAGAGACCCAGTACTTC. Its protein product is CASSPAPGGEETQYF.

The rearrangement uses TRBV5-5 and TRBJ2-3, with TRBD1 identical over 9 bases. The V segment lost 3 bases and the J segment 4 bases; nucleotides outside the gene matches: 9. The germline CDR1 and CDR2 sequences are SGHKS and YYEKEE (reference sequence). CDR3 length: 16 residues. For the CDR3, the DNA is TGTGCCAGCAGCTGGGCGGACAGGGGAATCGCAGATACGCAGTATTTT. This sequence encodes CASSWADRGIADTQYF.

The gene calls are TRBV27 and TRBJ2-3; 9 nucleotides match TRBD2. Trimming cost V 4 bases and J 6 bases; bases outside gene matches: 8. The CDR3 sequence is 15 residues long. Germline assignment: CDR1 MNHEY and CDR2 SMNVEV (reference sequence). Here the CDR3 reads CASSSGGGAWDTQYF. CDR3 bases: TGTGCCAGCAGTTCCGGCGGGGGGGCCTGGGATACGCAGTATTTT.

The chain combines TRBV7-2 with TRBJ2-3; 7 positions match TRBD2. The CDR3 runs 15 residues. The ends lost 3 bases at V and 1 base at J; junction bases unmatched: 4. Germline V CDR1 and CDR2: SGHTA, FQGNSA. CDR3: CASSLLGRGTDTQYF. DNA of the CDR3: TGTGCCAGCAGCTTGTTGGGGAGGGGCACAGATACGCAGTATTTT.

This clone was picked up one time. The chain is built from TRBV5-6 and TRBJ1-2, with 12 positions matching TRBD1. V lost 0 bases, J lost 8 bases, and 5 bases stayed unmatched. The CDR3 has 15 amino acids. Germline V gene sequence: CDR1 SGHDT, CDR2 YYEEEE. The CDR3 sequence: CASSLVGQGANGYTF. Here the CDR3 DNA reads TGTGCCAGCAGCTTGGTGGGACAGGGGGCGAACGGCTACACCTTC.

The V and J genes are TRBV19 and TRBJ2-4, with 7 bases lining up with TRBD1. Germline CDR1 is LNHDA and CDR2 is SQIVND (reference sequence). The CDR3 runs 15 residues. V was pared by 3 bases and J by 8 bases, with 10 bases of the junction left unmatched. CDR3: CASSMGRDSWDIQYF. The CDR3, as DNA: TGTGCCAGTAGTATGGGCCGGGACAGTTGGGACATTCAGTACTTC.

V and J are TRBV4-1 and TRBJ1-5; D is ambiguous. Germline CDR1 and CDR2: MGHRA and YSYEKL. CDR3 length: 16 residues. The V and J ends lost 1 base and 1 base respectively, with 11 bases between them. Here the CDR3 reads CASSQVAASSNQPQHF. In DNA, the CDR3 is TGCGCCAGCAGCCAAGTGGCGGCATCCAGCAATCAGCCCCAGCATTTT.

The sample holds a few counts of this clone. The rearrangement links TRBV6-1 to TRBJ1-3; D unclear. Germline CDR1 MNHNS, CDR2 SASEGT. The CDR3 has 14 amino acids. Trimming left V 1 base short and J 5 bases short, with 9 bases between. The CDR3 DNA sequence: TGTGCCAGCAGTGAAGGGGCTGGGAGAAACACCATATATTTT. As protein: CASSEGAGRNTIYF.

The CDR3 nucleotides read TGTGCCAGCAGTGAGGGTTGGGGCTACACCTTC. Protein product: CASSEGWGYTF. The rearrangement links TRBV6-1 to TRBJ1-2; no definite D call. The V and J ends lost 3 bases and 8 bases respectively, with 7 bases between them. The CDR3 consists of 11 residues. Germline CDR1 and CDR2: MNHNS and SASEGT.